Listed below are T cell receptor beta chains from one sample, sequenced in a study of cytomegalovirus exposure and HLA in healthy donors. Some clones are missing from TCRdb's copy, which holds only in-frame ones; the method was immunoSEQ multiplex PCR. The table lists 95,000 to 100,000 clones, about 70% of them singletons, with 1.9% in the top ten. Sequenced material: PBMCs. Source of these receptors: a woman aged 40 to 50 in good health and CMV-seronegative. Both conserved end residues are part of each CDR3. The D gene is left open where the match is weak. Clone size appears in some rows only: once, few, many, or a class for an expanded clone.

d_call	v_call	j_call	clone_size	cdr3_nt	cdr3_aa
TRBD2	TRBV19	TRBJ2-1	-	TGTGCCAGTAGTAGCGGGAGGGCTTACAATGAGCAGTTCTTC	CASSSGRAYNEQFF
TRBD1	TRBV7-7	TRBJ1-5	-	TGTGCTAGCAGCTTGGGACAGGGGAGTAATCAGCCCCAGCATTTT	CASSLGQGSNQPQHF
-	TRBV5-1	TRBJ1-2	once	TGCGCCAGCAGCCCGGACAGCGCCTATGGCTACACCTTC	CASSPDSAYGYTF
TRBD2	TRBV18	TRBJ2-7	-	TGTGCCAGCTCACTTCGACTAGCGGACTACGAGCAGTACTTC	CASSLRLADYEQYF
-	TRBV6-5	TRBJ1-6	-	TGTGCCAGCAGTACCGGCAGGAGGGATTCACCCCTCCACTTT	CASSTGRRDSPLHF
TRBD2	TRBV5-1	TRBJ2-1	-	TGCGCCAGCATCTTGGTGGGCGGGAGAGTCGACAATGAGCAGTTCTTC	CASILVGGRVDNEQFF
-	TRBV10-3	TRBJ2-7	-	TGTGCCATCAGTGAGGAGGTTTCCTTCCGGTACGAGCAGTACTTC	CAISEEVSFRYEQYF
-	TRBV15	TRBJ1-2	-	TGTGCCACCAGCAGAGGAAAAGAGCTGAGTGGCTATGGCTACACCTTC	CATSRGKELSGYGYTF
TRBD2	TRBV10-3	TRBJ2-1	-	TGTGCCATCAGTGTTCTAGCGGGGGAATGGAATGAGCAGTTCTTC	CAISVLAGEWNEQFF
TRBD2	TRBV6-5	TRBJ2-2	-	TGTGCCAGCGGGCGGGGGAAGAACACCGGGGAGCTGTTTTTT	CASGRGKNTGELFF
TRBD1	TRBV10-3	TRBJ2-2	-	TGTGCCATCAGTGTATCGGGACAGGGGGGCGGGGAGCTGTTTTTT	CAISVSGQGGGELFF
TRBD2	TRBV19	TRBJ2-1	-	TGTGCCAGTAGTATAGACGGGACTAGCGTCGATGAGCAGTTCTTC	CASSIDGTSVDEQFF
TRBD1	TRBV19	TRBJ2-3	once	TGTGCCAGTAGTTCTAGGAAACAGGGGGGCACAGATACGCAGTATTTT	CASSSRKQGGTDTQYF
-	TRBV7-2	TRBJ2-7	-	TGTGCCAGCAGCTTGGGGAGCGGGTCCTACGAGCAGTACTTC	CASSLGSGSYEQYF
TRBD2	TRBV11-3	TRBJ2-7	once	TGTGCCAGCAGCTTACGAGCGGGAGGTCACGAGCAGTACTTC	CASSLRAGGHEQYF
-	TRBV14	TRBJ2-7	-	TGTGCCAGCAGCCAAACCCTAGCCGCCTACGAGCAGTACTTC	CASSQTLAAYEQYF
-	TRBV30	TRBJ1-2	-	TGTGCCTGGAGTGTACCCGGGAGGGGCTACACCTTC	CAWSVPGRGYTF
TRBD2	TRBV6-1	TRBJ2-1	-	TGTGCCAGCAGTATAGCGGGGGGGGTATACAATGAGCAGTTCTTC	CASSIAGGVYNEQFF
TRBD1	TRBV18	TRBJ1-2	-	TGTGCCAGCTCCCCAGCCCGACAGGGCCATGGCTACACCTTC	CASSPARQGHGYTF
-	TRBV27	TRBJ1-5	-	TGTGCCAGCAGTTTTACAGCGGGGCCTGGGGGTATTCAGCCCCAGCATTTT	CASSFTAGPGGIQPQHF
-	TRBV11-3	TRBJ2-1	few	TGTGCCAGCAGCTTAAGCGGGTATGAGCAGTTCTTC	CASSLSGYEQFF
TRBD2	TRBV7-7	TRBJ2-2	-	TGTGCTAGCAGCTTAGGGGCTAGCGGGAGTACGAACACCGGGGAGCTGTTTTTT	CASSLGASGSTNTGELFF
TRBD2	TRBV27	TRBJ2-3	-	TGTGCCAGCAGTCCCCTGCGGACTAGCGGGCCTAGCACAGATACGCAGTATTTT	CASSPLRTSGPSTDTQYF
TRBD1	TRBV18	TRBJ1-4	few	TGTGCCAGCTCACCAACTAGACAGGGGAACGAAAAACTGTTTTTT	CASSPTRQGNEKLFF
TRBD2	TRBV9	TRBJ2-1	once	TGTGCCAGCAGCACAGGGACTAGCTCATCCAATGAGCAGTTCTTC	CASSTGTSSSNEQFF
TRBD2	TRBV7-2	TRBJ2-1	-	TGTGCCAGCAGCCCCCCGGGGGGGAGCTATGAGCAGTTCTTC	CASSPPGGSYEQFF
TRBD1	TRBV7-9	TRBJ1-2	-	TGTGCCAGCAGCTCGCAGGGACAGGGGATTGGCTACACCTTC	CASSSQGQGIGYTF
-	TRBV5-1	TRBJ1-1	-	TGCGCCAGCAGCGGCCTACAGGGCGGGAACACTGAAGCTTTCTTT	CASSGLQGGNTEAFF
TRBD1	TRBV4-2	TRBJ1-4	-	TGTGCCAGCAGCCAAGGGACAGGCTTAAATGAAAAACTGTTTTTT	CASSQGTGLNEKLFF
-	TRBV2	TRBJ2-7	once	TGTGCCAGCAGAGGGAGCTACCGGGGGTACGAGCAGTACTTC	CASRGSYRGYEQYF
TRBD2	TRBV5-1	TRBJ2-7	-	TGCGCCAGCAGCTTAGGGACTAGCGGTCGTAACTACGAGCAGTACTTC	CASSLGTSGRNYEQYF
TRBD1	TRBV7-9	TRBJ2-7	-	TGTGCCAGCGGGACAGGGTCTGACGAGCAGTACTTC	CASGTGSDEQYF
-	TRBV27	TRBJ1-4	-	TGTGCCAGCAGTTTTGGGCAGTTTAATGAAAAACTGTTTTTT	CASSFGQFNEKLFF
-	TRBV14	TRBJ2-7	few	TGTGCCAGCAGCCCCCGACAGGACCCCTACGAGCAGTACTTC	CASSPRQDPYEQYF
-	TRBV27	TRBJ2-7	once	TGTGCCAGCAGTTCAACCGACAGAGAGTACTTC	CASSSTDREYF
-	TRBV30	TRBJ1-6	-	TGTGCCTGGAGGTCAGGCTGGGATTCACCCCTCCACTTT	CAWRSGWDSPLHF
-	TRBV10-3	TRBJ2-3	-	TGTGCCATCGCCCCGGGGAGCACAGATATGCAGTATTTT	CAIAPGSTDMQYF
TRBD2	TRBV19	TRBJ2-3	-	TGTGCCAGTTCCGGGACTAGCAGCACAGATACGCAGTATTTT	CASSGTSSTDTQYF
TRBD1	TRBV7-9	TRBJ1-3	-	TGTGCCAGCAGCTCAGTAGGGACAGTTACTGGAAACACCATATATTTT	CASSSVGTVTGNTIYF
-	TRBV14	TRBJ1-5	-	TGTGCCAGCAGCCAGACGGGGACACCGGATCAGCCCCAGCATTTT	CASSQTGTPDQPQHF
-	TRBV6-5	TRBJ2-5	once	TGTGCCAGCAGGGAAGTGGCGGCCCAGTACTTC	CASREVAAQYF